Listed here are 12 T cell receptor beta chains from one sample, sequenced in a study of CD8 T cells in ankylosing spondylitis. A single record per CDR3 protein comes from TCRdb applying MiXCR to the 5' RACE reads. The sample includes 130,000 or so distinct CDR3 sequences, roughly 7.3% of them seen just once. Specimen: blood, either unsorted or a sorted T cell fraction (not recorded which). These receptor sequences come from a male donor with ankylosing spondylitis or in good health (not recorded which).

Only a few counts were recorded for this clonotype. The V call is TRBV2, the J call TRBJ2-7; D remains ambiguous. Trimming pared 4 bases from V and 6 bases from J, leaving 4 bases between. CDR1 is SNHLY, CDR2 FYNNEI, per germline. This CDR3 comprises 10 residues. Written as DNA, the CDR3 is TGTGCCAGCAGTGGAGGCGAGCAGTACTTC. Its translation is CASSGGEQYF.

This clonotype was detected ten times or more. The rearrangement joins TRBV4-3 to TRBJ2-4; a weak D match, TRBD2 (5 bases). Germline V gene data show CDR1 as LGHNA and CDR2 as YSLEER. This CDR3 is built from 17 residues. V shed 0 bases and J shed 1 base, with 13 bases lying between them. The CDR3 is CASSQDRGSGAKNIQYF. The CDR3 nucleotides read TGCGCCAGCAGCCAAGATAGAGGGAGTGGGGCCAAAAACATTCAGTACTTC.

The J gene is TRBJ2-2, the V gene TRBV5-1, with D possibly TRBD2 on 6 matching bases. Trimming cost V 4 bases and J 1 base, with 20 bases left between them. Per the germline V gene, CDR1 is SGHRS and CDR2 is YFSETQ. The CDR3 spans 18 residues. The chain's CDR3 is CASSKGLFRGQNTGELFF. As DNA, the CDR3 is TGCGCCAGCAGCAAAGGACTATTCCGAGGACAGAACACCGGGGAGCTGTTTTTT.

This clonotype was seen at least ten times. The chain combines TRBV7-3 with TRBJ2-1; 8 nucleotides line up with TRBD2. This CDR3 has 16 amino acids. Germline CDR1 SGHTA, CDR2 FQGTGA. Trimming at V came to 1 base and at J to 6 bases, leaving 8 bases not matched to a gene. CDR3: CASSLNPSGSVNEQFF. The CDR3 DNA is TGTGCCAGCAGCTTAAATCCCAGCGGGAGTGTCAATGAGCAGTTCTTC.

There are many counts of this clonotype. The rearrangement joins TRBV10-3 to TRBJ2-2, with 7 bases aligning to TRBD2. Germline CDR1 and CDR2: ENHRY and SYGVKD. The CDR3 has 12 residues. The CDR3 loop is CAAGATNGELFF. The CDR3 nucleotides read TGTGCGGCGGGAGCGACCAACGGGGAGCTGTTTTTT.

The CDR3 DNA is TGTGCCAGCAGCTTAGATTTGGCTGGGGCCAACGTCCTGACTTTC. It is translated as CASSLDLAGANVLTF. J is TRBJ2-6 and V is TRBV7-8; no clear D gene. Germline values: CDR1 SGHVS, CDR2 FQNEAQ. Trimming took 1 base from V and 2 from J, leaving 6 bases between them. The CDR3 totals 15 residues.

This clonotype was counted ten times or more. This chain uses TRBV6-2 or TRBV6-3 with TRBJ2-5, with D uncertain. Germline CDR1 reads MNHEY; CDR2 reads SVGEGT. There are 14 residues in the CDR3. V was trimmed by 0 bases and J by 4 bases, leaving 9 bases between them. In DNA, the CDR3 is TGTGCCAGCAGTTACTCTCCCCGACGAGAGACCCAGTACTTC. The encoded protein is CASSYSPRRETQYF.

This clonotype was seen ten or more times. The chain uses TRBV28 and TRBJ2-7, with 13 bases fitting TRBD2. Trimming at V came to 9 bases and at J to 2 bases, leaving 7 bases not matched to a gene. Germline CDR1 and CDR2: MDHEN and SYDVKM. The CDR3 totals 15 residues. The CDR3 DNA is TGTGCCAGTCGAACTAGCGGGGGGGCACCCTACGAGCAGTACTTC. It codes for CASRTSGGAPYEQYF.

This clonotype was seen ten or more times. This sequence joins TRBV7-9 and TRBJ1-2; D might be TRBD1 (5 bases). CDR3 size: 14 residues. Trimming removed 5 bases from V and 4 bases from J, with 14 bases in between. In germline, CDR1 is SEHNR, CDR2 FQNEAQ (reference sequence). CDR3 in DNA: TGTGCCAGCAGCCATACCGGGACCCCCTATGGCTACACCTTC. Amino acid sequence: CASSHTGTPYGYTF.

This clonotype was detected ten times or more. The V call is TRBV7-9, the J call TRBJ2-3; D assignment may be TRBD1 or TRBD2 (6 bases each). Germline-derived CDR1 and CDR2 are SEHNR and FQNEAQ (reference sequence). The CDR3 contains 14 residues. V lost 5 bases and J lost 6, with 15 bases in between. The DNA for the CDR3 is TGTGCCAGCAGCCCCCCGGGGGCACACGATACGCAGTATTTT. Protein sequence: CASSPPGAHDTQYF.

This clonotype was detected many times. This chain uses TRBV2 with TRBJ1-6, with TRBD1 matching 7 bases. Trimming took 6 bases from V and 0 from J; bases not matched to a gene: 5. The CDR3 is 16 residues long. Germline V CDR1 and CDR2: SNHLY, FYNNEI. The CDR3 coding sequence is TGTGCCAGCAGATGGGGACAGAGCTCCTATAATTCACCCCTCCACTTT. Protein product: CASRWGQSSYNSPLHF.

There are many counts of this clonotype. This sequence joins TRBV20-1 and TRBJ2-3; 9 bases are a match to TRBD2. This CDR3 spans 14 amino acids. The V segment lost 5 bases and the J segment 1 base; nucleotides outside the gene matches: 4. Germline CDR1 DFQATT, CDR2 SNEGSKA (reference sequence). The CDR3 region is CSASSSGGTDTQYF. The CDR3, as DNA: TGCAGTGCTTCTTCTAGCGGGGGCACAGATACGCAGTATTTT.